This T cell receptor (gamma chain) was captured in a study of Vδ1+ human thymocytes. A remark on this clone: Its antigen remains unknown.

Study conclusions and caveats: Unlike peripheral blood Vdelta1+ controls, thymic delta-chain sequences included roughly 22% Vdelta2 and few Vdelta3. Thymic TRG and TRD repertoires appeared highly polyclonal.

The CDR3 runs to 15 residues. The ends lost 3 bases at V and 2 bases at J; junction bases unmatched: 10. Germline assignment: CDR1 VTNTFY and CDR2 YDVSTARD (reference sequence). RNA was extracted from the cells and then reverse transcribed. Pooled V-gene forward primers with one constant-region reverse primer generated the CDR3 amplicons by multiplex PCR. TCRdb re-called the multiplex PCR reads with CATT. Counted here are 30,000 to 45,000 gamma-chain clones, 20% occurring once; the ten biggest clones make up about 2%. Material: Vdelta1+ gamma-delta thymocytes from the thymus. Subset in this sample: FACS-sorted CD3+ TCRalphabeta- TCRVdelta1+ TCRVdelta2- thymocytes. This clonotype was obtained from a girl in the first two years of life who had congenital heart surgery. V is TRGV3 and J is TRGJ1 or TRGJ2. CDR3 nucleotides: TGTGCCACCTGGGACGAACTCACCTATTATTATAAGAAACTCTTT. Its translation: CATWDELTYYYKKLF.